The 22 T cell receptor beta chains given below trace back to one sample, sequenced in a study of blood T cell repertoires in COVID-19. TCRdb's table, derived via immunoSEQ multiplex PCR, lists solely in-frame clones and lacks some. Here the sample spans over 130,000 clones, less than 80% being singletons. What was sequenced was peripheral blood. The receptors derive from a woman older than 75 with active or convalescent COVID-19.

The chain combines TRBV11-3 with TRBJ2-1; 8 bases are shared with TRBD2. J was trimmed by 1 base and V by 2 bases; bases with no gene match: 4. The CDR3 spans 16 residues. Per the germline V gene, CDR1 is SGHNT and CDR2 is YENEEA. CDR3 nucleotides: TGTGCCAGCAGCTTAACATCTAGCGGGTCCTACAATGAGCAGTTCTTC. Translated, it gives CASSLTSSGSYNEQFF.

The chain joins TRBV7-2 to TRBJ2-3; 8 bases line up with TRBD2. Trimming cost V 1 base and J 1 base; bases outside gene matches: 10. The CDR3 loop spans 18 amino acids. From germline, CDR1 is SGHTA and CDR2 FQGNSA. The CDR3 protein is CASSLGGFAGGRTDTQYF. CDR3 nucleotides: TGTGCCAGCAGCTTAGGGGGATTTGCGGGGGGCCGCACAGATACGCAGTATTTT.

This clone was detected a few times. The V gene is TRBV13, the J gene TRBJ2-2; 9 nucleotides agree with TRBD2. The CDR3 has 16 amino acids. Germline assignment: CDR1 PRHDT and CDR2 FYEKMQ (reference sequence). The V gene end was trimmed by 5 bases and the J gene end by 5 bases; junction bases not matched to a gene: 9. The CDR3 bases are TGTGCCAGCAGCCCTCTAGCGGGGTCGGGGACCGGGGAGCTGTTTTTT. Amino acid sequence: CASSPLAGSGTGELFF.

The chain couples TRBV7-3 to TRBJ1-1; no clear D gene. The V gene's germline CDR1 is SGHTA and CDR2 FQGTGA. The length of the CDR3 is 13 residues. Deletions cut 5 bases from V and 1 base from J, with 8 bases between. The CDR3 region has the DNA TGTGCCAGCAGCGAAGCGCCGAACACTGAAGCTTTCTTT. Translation gives CASSEAPNTEAFF.

The rearrangement uses TRBV11-2 and TRBJ1-3, with D unclear. This CDR3 is built from 14 residues. V was trimmed by 5 bases and J by 1 base, leaving 9 bases between them. Germline-derived CDR1 and CDR2 are SGHAT and FQNNGV. The CDR3 bases are TGTGCCAGCAGCCGAGAAAATTCTGGAAACACCATATATTTT. Its protein product is CASSRENSGNTIYF.

The count of this clone is one. The CDR3 nucleotides are TGTGCCAGCAGCTCCTCAGGGTATTTTGGCGCTGAAGCTTTCTTT. Protein: CASSSSGYFGAEAFF. This chain uses TRBV5-6 with TRBJ1-1; a possible D gene is TRBD1 (5 bases). The CDR3 contains 15 residues. Germline-derived CDR1 and CDR2 are SGHDT and YYEEEE. V was clipped by 3 bases and J by 6 bases, with 18 bases between them. The full variable domain, completed using reference TRBV5-6 and TRBJ1-1, is DAGVTQSPTHLIKTRGQQVTLRCSPKSGHDTVSWYQQALGQGPQFIFQYYEEEERQRGNFPDRFSGHQFPNYSSELNVNALLLGDSALYLCASSSSGYFGAEAFFGQGTRLTVV.

The V and J genes are TRBV28 and TRBJ2-2; D might be TRBD1 (5 bases). The germline V gene has CDR1 MDHEN and CDR2 SYDVKM. With 5 bases removed from V and 4 bases from J, the gap between germline ends came to 11 bases. The CDR3 is 14 amino acids. DNA of the CDR3: TGTGCCAGCAGTCCCTGGGGCGGCACCGGGGAGCTGTTTTTT. Translating it yields CASSPWGGTGELFF.

The J gene is TRBJ1-2, the V gene TRBV5-1; no reliable D call. There are 14 residues in the CDR3. V lost 0 bases and J 2 bases, leaving 8 bases between the germline ends. Germline V gene sequence: CDR1 SGHRS, CDR2 YFSETQ. CDR3 sequence: CASSLGRGNYGYTF. CDR3 coding DNA: TGCGCCAGCAGCTTGGGACGAGGGAACTATGGCTACACCTTC.

The chain joins TRBV19 to TRBJ1-1, with 7 bases aligning to TRBD1. V was pared by 4 bases and J by 3 bases, with 8 bases of the junction left unmatched. CDR1 LNHDA and CDR2 SQIVND come from the germline V gene (reference sequence). The CDR3 loop spans 15 amino acids. CDR3 loop: CASSTAGTAYTEAFF. CDR3 DNA sequence: TGTGCCAGTAGTACAGCCGGGACAGCCTACACTGAAGCTTTCTTT.

The gene calls are TRBV7-8 and TRBJ2-7, with a possible D match to TRBD2 (5 bases). Germline V gene data show CDR1 as SGHVS and CDR2 as FQNEAQ. V lost 5 bases and J lost 2, with 16 bases in between. CDR3 length: 15 residues. The CDR3, as DNA: TGTGCCAGCAGCCCAGGAGGAGATGGCCCCTACGAGCAGTACTTC. Translated, it gives CASSPGGDGPYEQYF.

This chain links TRBV19 with TRBJ1-2, with TRBD1 matching 7 bases. Trimming cost V 7 bases and J 5 bases; bases outside gene matches: 13. CDR1 LNHDA and CDR2 SQIVND come from the germline V gene (reference sequence). The CDR3 is made up of 15 amino acids. The CDR3 here is CASTERQTGVYGYTF. The CDR3, as DNA: TGTGCCAGTACCGAGAGACAAACAGGGGTATATGGCTACACCTTC.

The chain links TRBV9 to TRBJ2-1; 13 nucleotides match TRBD2. The J segment lost 9 bases and the V segment lost 3 bases, leaving 6 bases of the junction unmatched. Germline V gene lookup returns CDR1 SGDLS and CDR2 YYNGEE. The CDR3 extends over 15 amino acids. CDR3 sequence: CASSATSGGAGEQFF. For the CDR3, the DNA is TGTGCCAGCAGCGCCACTAGCGGGGGGGCGGGTGAGCAGTTCTTC.

The V and J genes are TRBV30 and TRBJ2-7; no firm D call. The length of the CDR3 is 13 residues. Germline V CDR1 and CDR2: GTSNPN, SVGIG (reference sequence). The V end was cut by 2 bases, the J end by 3 bases, with 11 bases between. The CDR3 DNA reads as TGTGCCTGGAGTCGCCTGCTTAGCTACGAGCAGTACTTC. Its protein product is CAWSRLLSYEQYF.

The chain couples TRBV5-1 to TRBJ2-1, with D tentatively TRBD2 (5 bases). Germline V gene lookup returns CDR1 SGHRS and CDR2 YFSETQ. The CDR3 length is 15 residues. The V gene lost 0 bases and the J gene lost 4 bases, with 11 bases spanning the gap. The CDR3, as DNA: TGCGCCAGCAGCTTGGCGGCAGGCGGGTACAATGAGCAGTTCTTC. Its protein is CASSLAAGGYNEQFF.

This chain connects TRBV12-5 to TRBJ1-1; a weak D match, TRBD1 (6 bases). The CDR3 contains 11 residues. CDR1 and CDR2 (germline): LGHNT, FRNRAP. The ends were cut back, 5 bases at V and 8 bases at J, with 9 bases in the middle. CDR3 protein: CASGIGQEAFF. The DNA of the CDR3 is TGTGCTAGTGGTATTGGACAGGAAGCTTTCTTT.

The genes are TRBV4-1 and TRBJ2-3, with no clear D. The CDR3 runs 15 residues. The germline V gene encodes CDR1 MGHRA and CDR2 YSYEKL. V was cut by 4 bases and J by 0 bases, with 11 bases left in between. Here the CDR3 DNA reads TGCGCCAGCAGCCCCGCGAGGCCTAGCACAGATACGCAGTATTTT. Its protein is CASSPARPSTDTQYF.

This chain links TRBV7-9 with TRBJ2-7; 7 bases match TRBD1. This CDR3 is 16 amino acids long. The germline V gene has CDR1 SEHNR and CDR2 FQNEAQ (reference sequence). Trimming took 5 bases from V and 0 from J; bases not matched to a gene: 10. The CDR3 DNA reads as TGTGCCAGCAGCCGCCGGGGACAGAGGAGCTCCTACGAGCAGTACTTC. It is translated as CASSRRGQRSSYEQYF.

The chain has TRBV6-5 and TRBJ1-1; TRBD1 might be the D (6 bases). With 6 bases removed from V and 1 base from J, the gap between germline ends came to 15 bases. The CDR3 extends over 15 amino acids. Germline V gives CDR1 MNHEY, CDR2 SVGAGI. In DNA, the CDR3 is TGTGCCAGCAGGAGCCCTCGGGGGGCGAACACTGAAGCTTTCTTT. Its translation is CASRSPRGANTEAFF.

The chain has TRBV4-2 and TRBJ2-5; D unresolved. The CDR3 extends over 14 amino acids. CDR1 and CDR2 (germline): LGHNA, YNFKEQ. Deletions cut 4 bases from V and 0 bases from J, with 9 bases between. The CDR3 bases are TGTGCCAGCAGCCCCTCGAGCTACCAAGAGACCCAGTACTTC. It specifies CASSPSSYQETQYF.

This rearrangement joins TRBV6-1 to TRBJ1-2; 9 nucleotides line up with TRBD1. The CDR3 is 14 residues long. V lost 3 bases to trimming and J lost 4 bases; unmatched junction nucleotides: 3. Germline-derived CDR1 and CDR2 are MNHNS and SASEGT. The CDR3 DNA sequence: TGTGCCAGCAGTGAGGGACAGGGAAGCTATGGCTACACCTTC. It specifies CASSEGQGSYGYTF.

The chain couples TRBV6-5 to TRBJ1-5; 8 bases fit TRBD1. V shed 10 bases and J 3 bases; nucleotides not matched to a gene: 11. CDR3 length: 15 amino acids. CDR1 is MNHEY, CDR2 SVGAGI, per germline. CDR3 region: CATLGTGINNQPQHF. DNA of the CDR3: TGTGCCACTCTAGGGACAGGTATCAACAATCAGCCCCAGCATTTT.

About this clone itself: The same CDR3 can be traced to other DNA sequences in this sample. The rearrangement uses TRBV5-1 and TRBJ1-1; a possible D gene is TRBD1 (6 bases). Per the germline V gene, CDR1 is SGHRS and CDR2 is YFSETQ. V shed 0 bases and J shed 4 bases, with 10 bases lying between them. The CDR3 spans 14 residues. As DNA, the CDR3 is TGCGCCAGCAGCTTGGCAGGGGTTGGCACTGAAGCTTTCTTT. Protein sequence: CASSLAGVGTEAFF.